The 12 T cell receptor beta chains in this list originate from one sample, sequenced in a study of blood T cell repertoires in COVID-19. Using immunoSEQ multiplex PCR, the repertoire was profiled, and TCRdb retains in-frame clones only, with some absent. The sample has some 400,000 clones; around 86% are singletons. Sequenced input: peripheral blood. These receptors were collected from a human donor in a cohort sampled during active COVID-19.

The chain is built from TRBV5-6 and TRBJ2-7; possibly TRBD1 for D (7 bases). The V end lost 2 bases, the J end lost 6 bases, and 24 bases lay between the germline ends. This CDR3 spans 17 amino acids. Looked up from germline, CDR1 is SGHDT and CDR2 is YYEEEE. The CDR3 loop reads CASSFGTVFLPAGEQYF. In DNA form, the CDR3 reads TGTGCCAGCAGCTTCGGGACAGTATTCCTTCCAGCGGGCGAGCAGTACTTC. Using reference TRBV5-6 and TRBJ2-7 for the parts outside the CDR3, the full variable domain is DAGVTQSPTHLIKTRGQQVTLRCSPKSGHDTVSWYQQALGQGPQFIFQYYEEEERQRGNFPDRFSGHQFPNYSSELNVNALLLGDSALYLCASSFGTVFLPAGEQYFGPGTRLTVT.

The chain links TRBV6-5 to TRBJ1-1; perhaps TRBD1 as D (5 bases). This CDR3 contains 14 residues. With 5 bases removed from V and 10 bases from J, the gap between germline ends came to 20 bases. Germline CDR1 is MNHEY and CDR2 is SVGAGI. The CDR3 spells CASSPHRRGDGAFF. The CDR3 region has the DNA TGTGCCAGCAGTCCACACCGACGGGGGGATGGAGCTTTCTTT.

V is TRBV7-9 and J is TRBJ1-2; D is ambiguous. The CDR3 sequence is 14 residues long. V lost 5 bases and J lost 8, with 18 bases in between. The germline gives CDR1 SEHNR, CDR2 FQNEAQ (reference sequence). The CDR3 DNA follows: TGTGCCAGCAGCCCCGGGGAGACCTTGGGAGGCTACACCTTC. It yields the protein CASSPGETLGGYTF.

The CDR3 loop is CASSHGQDYGYTF. CDR3 coding DNA: TGCGCCAGCAGCCACGGACAGGATTATGGCTACACCTTC. The J gene is TRBJ1-2, the V gene TRBV4-1, with TRBD1 matching over 7 bases. This CDR3 spans 13 amino acids. Trimming removed 3 bases from V and 5 bases from J; junction bases left unmatched: 3. From germline, CDR1 is MGHRA and CDR2 YSYEKL.

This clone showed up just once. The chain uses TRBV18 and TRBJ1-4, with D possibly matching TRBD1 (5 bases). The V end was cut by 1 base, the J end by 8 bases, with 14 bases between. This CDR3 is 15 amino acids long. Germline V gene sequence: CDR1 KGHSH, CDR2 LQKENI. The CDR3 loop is CASSPRIGAREKLFF. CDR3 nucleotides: TGTGCCAGCTCACCACGGATAGGGGCGAGGGAAAAACTGTTTTTT.

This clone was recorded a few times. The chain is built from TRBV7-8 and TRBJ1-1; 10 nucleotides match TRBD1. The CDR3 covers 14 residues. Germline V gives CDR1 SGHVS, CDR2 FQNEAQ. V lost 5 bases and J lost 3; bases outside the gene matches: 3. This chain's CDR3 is CASSKGQGDTEAFF. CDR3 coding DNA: TGTGCCAGCAGCAAAGGACAGGGGGACACTGAAGCTTTCTTT.

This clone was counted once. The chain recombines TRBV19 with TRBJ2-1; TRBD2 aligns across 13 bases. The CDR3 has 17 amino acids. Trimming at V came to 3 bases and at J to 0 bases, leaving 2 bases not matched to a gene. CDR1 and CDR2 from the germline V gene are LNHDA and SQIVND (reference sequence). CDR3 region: CASSMGLAGISYNEQFF. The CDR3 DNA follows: TGTGCCAGTAGTATGGGACTAGCGGGGATCTCCTACAATGAGCAGTTCTTC.

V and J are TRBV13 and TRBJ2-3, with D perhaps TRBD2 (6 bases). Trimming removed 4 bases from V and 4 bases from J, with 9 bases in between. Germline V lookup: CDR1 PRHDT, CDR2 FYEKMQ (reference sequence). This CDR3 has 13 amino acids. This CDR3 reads CASSWRGADTQYF. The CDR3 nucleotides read TGTGCCAGCAGCTGGAGGGGCGCAGATACGCAGTATTTT. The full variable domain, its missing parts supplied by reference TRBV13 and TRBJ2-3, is AAGVIQSPRHLIKEKRETATLKCYPIPRHDTVYWYQQGPGQDPQFLISFYEKMQSDKGSIPDRFSAQQFSDYHSELNMSSLELGDSALYFCASSWRGADTQYFGPGTRLTVL.

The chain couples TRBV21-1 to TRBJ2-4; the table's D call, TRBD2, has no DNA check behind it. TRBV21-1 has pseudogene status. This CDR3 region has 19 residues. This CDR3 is CASSKYIPGSGDVKNIQYF. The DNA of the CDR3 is TGTGCCAGCAGCAAATATATCCCGGGGAGCGGGGATGTCAAAAACATTCAGTACTTC.

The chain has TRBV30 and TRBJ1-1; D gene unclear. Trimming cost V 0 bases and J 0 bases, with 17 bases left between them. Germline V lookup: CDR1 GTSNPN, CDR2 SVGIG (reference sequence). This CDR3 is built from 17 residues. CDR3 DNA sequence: TGTGCCTGGAGTGTACTTGGGCGAACGGTCATGAACACTGAAGCTTTCTTT. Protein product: CAWSVLGRTVMNTEAFF.

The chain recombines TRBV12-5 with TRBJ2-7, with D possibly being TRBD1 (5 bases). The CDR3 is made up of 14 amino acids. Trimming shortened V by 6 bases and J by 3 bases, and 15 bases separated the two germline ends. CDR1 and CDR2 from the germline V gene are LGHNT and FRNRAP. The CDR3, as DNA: TGTGCTAGTGGCCCCCCGCCCGACAGCTACGAGCAGTACTTC. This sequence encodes CASGPPPDSYEQYF.

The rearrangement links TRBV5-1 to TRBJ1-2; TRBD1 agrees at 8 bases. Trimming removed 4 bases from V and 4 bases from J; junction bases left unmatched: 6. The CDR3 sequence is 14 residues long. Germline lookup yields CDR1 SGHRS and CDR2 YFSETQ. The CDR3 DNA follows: TGCGCCAGCAGCCCTACAGGGGGTGGCTATGGCTACACCTTC. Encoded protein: CASSPTGGGYGYTF.